The 15 T cell receptor beta chains in this list originate from one sample, sequenced in a study of T cell responses to AZD1222 COVID-19 vaccine listed by TCRdb under 2021. The meaning of the sample's time point label: baseline before first vaccination. Libraries were constructed by the immunoSEQ multiplex PCR assay. TCRdb obtained this table from immuneACCESS and retained in-frame rearrangements with V and J assigned. These tables miss some clones; where compared with another copy, unresolved V genes account for less than half of the shortfall, and the remainder is unexplained. The sample has approximately 110,000 clones on record, about nine tenths of them singletons. 1% to 1.5% of the sample lies in the top ten. The sequences come from peripheral blood, collected on day 0 of AZD1222 vaccination. The receptor source for this set is an adult in good health.

The V gene is TRBV6-1, the J gene TRBJ1-1; TRBD1 is a possible D gene (5 bases). The germline V and J ends were trimmed by 2 bases and 6 bases, with 19 bases remaining between them. Germline V gives CDR1 MNHNS, CDR2 SASEGT. This CDR3 has 16 amino acids. The CDR3 sequence is CASSENARVVSPEAFF. The CDR3 nucleotides are TGTGCCAGCAGTGAAAACGCCAGGGTAGTGAGCCCTGAAGCTTTCTTT.

The chain carries TRBV7-9 and TRBJ1-3, with 9 nucleotides matching TRBD1. The trim removed 2 bases at V and 12 bases at J, leaving 8 bases unmatched. CDR1 and CDR2 (germline): SEHNR, FQNEAQ (reference sequence). The CDR3 runs 14 residues. DNA for the CDR3: TGTGCCAGCAGCTTATTAGCCGGGACAGGGATCATATATTTT. It specifies CASSLLAGTGIIYF.

The chain's CDR3 is CASSLGTSGYGYTF. CDR3 nucleotides: TGTGCCAGCAGCTTAGGGACCTCTGGCTATGGCTACACCTTC. The chain links TRBV7-9 to TRBJ1-2; D unclear. Germline lookup yields CDR1 SEHNR and CDR2 FQNEAQ (reference sequence). The CDR3 has 14 residues. V lost 1 base and J 4 bases, leaving 10 bases between the germline ends.

The CDR3 is CASSLVSWRNDQPQHF. CDR3 coding DNA: TGTGCCAGCAGCTTAGTATCTTGGCGGAACGATCAGCCCCAGCATTTT. The chain uses TRBV7-8 and TRBJ1-5; the D is unclear. Deletions cut 1 base from V and 5 bases from J, with 15 bases between. The CDR3 covers 16 residues. From germline, CDR1 is SGHVS and CDR2 FQNEAQ.

The rearrangement links TRBV28 to TRBJ1-5; 8 nucleotides agree with TRBD1. J was trimmed by 6 bases and V by 7 bases; bases with no gene match: 11. The CDR3 has 15 residues. Germline CDR1 MDHEN, CDR2 SYDVKM. CDR3 DNA sequence: TGTGCCAGCAAAGGGTCTGGACAGGGTTCTCAGCCCCAGCATTTT. Translated: CASKGSGQGSQPQHF.

The chain is built from TRBV6-2 or TRBV6-3 and TRBJ2-3; D not resolved. CDR3 length equals 15 residues. Trimming shortened V by 3 bases and J by 5 bases, and 15 bases separated the two germline ends. The V gene's germline CDR1 is MNHEY and CDR2 SVGEGT. The DNA of the CDR3 is TGTGCCAGCAGTTATGGGCTGGTTGGCCGAGATACGCAGTATTTT. Its protein is CASSYGLVGRDTQYF.

The chain uses TRBV4-1 and TRBJ2-1; tentatively, D is TRBD1 or TRBD2 (6 bases each). CDR1 is MGHRA, CDR2 YSYEKL, per germline. V shed 4 bases and J shed 7 bases, with 14 bases lying between them. This CDR3 has 14 amino acids. The CDR3 region is CASSLWGAVNEQFF. In nucleotides, the CDR3 is TGCGCCAGCAGCCTTTGGGGGGCGGTAAATGAGCAGTTCTTC.

The V gene is TRBV18, the J gene TRBJ2-7; D ambiguous. Per germline, CDR1 KGHSH and CDR2 LQKENI. V was cut by 3 bases and J by 5 bases, with 17 bases left in between. The CDR3 is 15 amino acids. The CDR3 coding sequence is TGTGCCAGCTCACCGACCGCCGTAATCCGTAACGAGCAGTACTTC. It translates to CASSPTAVIRNEQYF.

J is TRBJ1-5 and V is TRBV6-2 or TRBV6-3; a possible D gene is TRBD1 (5 bases). V was cut by 2 bases and J by 1 base, with 12 bases left in between. This CDR3 spans 16 amino acids. Germline V CDR1 and CDR2: MNHEY, SVGEGT. CDR3 protein: CASSYRVGVSNQPQHF. CDR3 bases: TGTGCCAGCAGTTACCGGGTAGGGGTAAGCAATCAGCCCCAGCATTTT.

The rearrangement links TRBV15 to TRBJ1-2; D uncertain. CDR1 is LNHNV and CDR2 is YYDKDF in the germline V gene (reference sequence). Trimming left V 1 base short and J 1 base short, with 10 bases between. The CDR3 has 15 residues. The CDR3 protein is CATSRVGLINYGYTF. CDR3 bases: TGTGCCACCAGCAGAGTCGGACTGATTAACTATGGCTACACCTTC. The complete variable domain, with remaining parts taken from reference TRBV15 and TRBJ1-2, reads DAMVIQNPRYQVTQFGKPVTLSCSQTLNHNVMYWYQQKSSQAPKLLFHYYDKDFNNEADTPDNFQSRRPNTSFCFLDIRSPGLGDTAMYLCATSRVGLINYGYTFGSGTRLTVV.

The rearrangement links TRBV11-2 to TRBJ1-1; no clear D. V was cut by 4 bases and J by 1 base, with 4 bases left in between. The V gene's germline CDR1 is SGHAT and CDR2 FQNNGV. CDR3 length: 12 residues. CDR3 loop: CASSWGNTEAFF. The CDR3 DNA follows: TGTGCCAGCAGCTGGGGGAACACTGAAGCTTTCTTT.

The chain couples TRBV20-1 to TRBJ2-2; no clear D. This CDR3 has 12 residues. In germline, CDR1 is DFQATT, CDR2 SNEGSKA (reference sequence). V was clipped by 3 bases and J by 8 bases, with 10 bases between them. The CDR3 spells CSASVVGGELFF. CDR3 coding DNA: TGCAGTGCTAGTGTGGTGGGAGGGGAGCTGTTTTTT.

A remark on this clone: A junction end diverges from the germline sequence, so it may reflect a read error. This chain's CDR3 is CASSRTGTGPTIF. CDR3 bases: TGTGCCAGCAGCCGTACCGGGACAGGCCCGACCATCTTC. The rearrangement links TRBV3-1 (or the pseudogene TRBV3-2) to TRBJ2-7, with 8 bases matching TRBD1. The CDR3 sequence is 13 residues long. Germline-derived CDR1 and CDR2 are LGHDT and YNNKEL (reference sequence).

The CDR3 DNA reads TGTGCCAGCAGCCAAGGGACGGGGGCCTTCGATGAAAAACTGTTTTTT. This codes for CASSQGTGAFDEKLFF. The genes are TRBV16 and TRBJ1-4; possible D gene TRBD1, 6 bases. Trimming took off 2 bases at V and 6 bases at J, with 16 bases between the two ends. The CDR3 sequence is 16 residues long. In germline, CDR1 is KGHSY, CDR2 FQNENV.

In this sample, this clone turned up a few times. The rearrangement links TRBV7-6 to TRBJ2-5; TRBD1 matches 8 bases. The J segment lost 9 bases and the V segment lost 2 bases, leaving 17 bases of the junction unmatched. The CDR3 runs 17 residues. Germline-derived CDR1 and CDR2 are SGHVS and FNYEAQ. The DNA for the CDR3 is TGTGCCAGCAGCTTAATTTTAGGCAGGGGGCACCGTGGGGCCCAGTACTTC. This encodes CASSLILGRGHRGAQYF.